The next 17 T cell receptor beta chains were all read from a single sample in a study of cytomegalovirus exposure and HLA in healthy donors (dated by TCRdb to between 2016 and 2019). The protocol used for the library was the immunoSEQ multiplex PCR assay. The multiplex PCR relied on a mix of 60 forward primers for TCR Vbeta segments and 13 reverse primers for TCR Jbeta segments. This immuneACCESS table, as held by TCRdb, lists in-frame sequences with V and J called but not all clones. Of the missing ones, under half trace to an unresolved V gene in checked studies; the others have no known cause. This sample is represented by 300,000 or so clones; approximately 85% of them were singletons. The top ten hold about 2% of the sample. The sequencing sample was made of PBMCs. The receptors derive from a woman aged 35 to 49 in good health and CMV-seropositive.

The chain is built from TRBV6-4 and TRBJ1-4; possibly TRBD1 for D (5 bases). Germline loops: CDR1 MRHNA, CDR2 SNTAGT. Deletions cut 7 bases from V and 7 bases from J, with 10 bases between. This CDR3 has 12 amino acids. CDR3 in DNA: TGTGCCAGCAAGACGGGGGGTGAAAAACTGTTTTTT. This sequence encodes CASKTGGEKLFF.

The chain uses TRBV4-3 and TRBJ2-7; TRBD2 matches at 13 bases. The length of the CDR3 is 16 residues. V shed 4 bases and J 2 bases; nucleotides not matched to a gene: 5. Germline values: CDR1 LGHNA, CDR2 YSLEER. The CDR3 loop reads CASSPGTSGITYEQYF. CDR3 nucleotide sequence: TGCGCCAGCAGCCCCGGGACTAGCGGGATCACCTACGAGCAGTACTTC.

The chain is built from TRBV4-1 and TRBJ2-1, with 8 bases lining up with TRBD2. After removal of 6 bases from V and 7 bases from J, the junction contained 14 bases not matched to a gene. This CDR3 region has 16 residues. Per germline, CDR1 MGHRA and CDR2 YSYEKL. The CDR3 here is CASSLGPSGSKNEQFF. In nucleotides, the CDR3 is TGCGCCAGCAGTCTCGGGCCCAGCGGGAGTAAGAATGAGCAGTTCTTC.

The chain recombines TRBV6-5 with TRBJ2-7; 7 bases map to TRBD2. V lost 2 bases, J lost 0 bases, and 7 bases stayed unmatched. The CDR3 has 16 residues. CDR1 MNHEY and CDR2 SVGAGI come from the germline V gene. CDR3 DNA sequence: TGTGCCAGCAGTTACGGGACTACAAGGAGCTCCTACGAGCAGTACTTC. Protein product: CASSYGTTRSSYEQYF.

This clone was found once. V and J are TRBV2 and TRBJ1-4, with 8 bases identical to TRBD1. V gave up 8 bases and J gave up 4 bases; unmatched junction bases: 6. The CDR3 spans 14 residues. CDR1 SNHLY and CDR2 FYNNEI come from the germline V gene. In DNA, the CDR3 is TGTGCCAGCTTAAGGACAGGGCGTAATGAAAAACTGTTTTTT. It specifies CASLRTGRNEKLFF.

J is TRBJ2-3 and V is TRBV6-1, with 8 bases that match TRBD2. The CDR3 runs to 13 residues. Germline lookup yields CDR1 MNHNS and CDR2 SASEGT. V dropped 11 bases and J dropped 5; count of bases not matched to a gene: 9. The CDR3 coding sequence is TGTGCCGGGGCGGGAGGTAGGCGAGATACGCAGTATTTT. Protein sequence: CAGAGGRRDTQYF.

As regards this clone: Additional DNA sequences in this sample encode the identical CDR3. V usage is TRBV5-4 and J usage is TRBJ2-3, with 15 bases fitting TRBD2. The CDR3 has 17 residues. V trimming: 0 bases; J trimming: 4 bases; junction bases outside the gene matches: 3. Germline values: CDR1 SGHNT, CDR2 YYREEE (reference sequence). This CDR3 is CASSLVGLAGGADTQYF. DNA of the CDR3: TGTGCCAGCAGCTTGGTGGGACTAGCGGGAGGAGCAGATACGCAGTATTTT.

Turning to this clone: This sample includes further DNA sequences coding for the same CDR3. This chain connects TRBV19 to TRBJ2-1; TRBD2 matches at 10 bases. The germline gives CDR1 LNHDA, CDR2 SQIVND (reference sequence). The CDR3 loop spans 16 amino acids. J lost 1 base, V lost 3 bases, and 3 bases had no gene match. This chain's CDR3 is CASSIRLAGSYNEQFF. CDR3 bases: TGTGCCAGTAGTATCCGACTAGCGGGTTCCTACAATGAGCAGTTCTTC.

This clone appeared a few times. CDR3 protein: CASREKGANTEAFF. The CDR3 nucleotides read TGTGCCAGCAGGGAGAAGGGGGCGAACACTGAAGCTTTCTTT. The chain uses TRBV2 and TRBJ1-1; 7 nucleotides line up with TRBD1. Unmatched junction bases numbered 5, after V lost 6 bases and J lost 1 base. Germline V CDR1 and CDR2: SNHLY, FYNNEI. The CDR3 contains 14 residues.

The chain uses TRBV5-1 and TRBJ2-7, with TRBD2 identical over 7 bases. Germline assignment: CDR1 SGHRS and CDR2 YFSETQ. The CDR3 is 14 residues long. Losses at the gene ends were 4 bases for V and 3 bases for J; bases not matched to a gene: 7. CDR3 in amino acids: CASSAGTTLYEQYF. The CDR3 DNA sequence: TGCGCCAGCAGCGCCGGGACTACGCTCTACGAGCAGTACTTC.

The rearrangement joins TRBV5-4 to TRBJ1-4, with D perhaps matching TRBD1 (5 bases). The CDR3 loop spans 14 amino acids. V was cut by 3 bases and J by 5 bases, with 11 bases left in between. Germline lookup yields CDR1 SGHNT and CDR2 YYREEE (reference sequence). The CDR3 spells CASSSTGSNEKLFF. For the CDR3, the DNA is TGTGCCAGCAGCTCTACAGGATCAAATGAAAAACTGTTTTTT.

The V gene is TRBV25-1, the J gene TRBJ1-2; tentatively, D is TRBD1 (5 bases). Germline CDR1 and CDR2: MGHDK and SYGVNS. V lost 2 bases and J lost 0, with 16 bases in between. CDR3 length: 17 amino acids. DNA for the CDR3: TGTGCCAGCAGTGAAATAGTCCCAGGGACTCCTAACTATGGCTACACCTTC. Translation: CASSEIVPGTPNYGYTF.

The chain joins TRBV18 to TRBJ2-5, with 9 bases matching TRBD1. V shed 1 base and J 1 base; nucleotides not matched to a gene: 4. There are 16 residues in the CDR3. From germline, CDR1 is KGHSH and CDR2 LQKENI. The CDR3 protein is CASSPQGQGIQETQYF. CDR3 DNA: TGTGCCAGCTCACCACAGGGACAGGGTATCCAAGAGACCCAGTACTTC.

V and J are TRBV18 and TRBJ1-2; 10 bases are a match to TRBD1. This CDR3 contains 17 residues. CDR1 is KGHSH, CDR2 LQKENI, per germline. Trimming at V came to 3 bases and at J to 4 bases, leaving 11 bases not matched to a gene. CDR3 DNA: TGTGCCAGCTCACCCCTTGCACCGGGACAGGGGTTCTATGGCTACACCTTC. Its translation: CASSPLAPGQGFYGYTF. The entire variable domain, with the rest obtained from reference TRBV18 and TRBJ1-2, is as follows: NAGVMQNPRHLVRRRGQEARLRCSPMKGHSHVYWYRQLPEEGLKFMVYLQKENIIDESGMPKERFSAEFPKEGPSILRIQQVVRGDSAAYFCASSPLAPGQGFYGYTFGSGTRLTVV.

This sequence joins TRBV4-3 and TRBJ2-7, with 10 positions matching TRBD2. The CDR3 spans 14 residues. Germline trimming cut 6 bases from V and 4 bases from J; bases unmatched to any gene: 6. CDR1 is LGHNA and CDR2 is YSLEER in the germline V gene. Here the CDR3 DNA reads TGCGCCAGCAGTCGAGGACTAGCGGTTTACGAGCAGTACTTC. Its protein is CASSRGLAVYEQYF.

This clone was seen once. The chain employs TRBV7-9 and TRBJ2-5; unclear D gene. Trimming took off 3 bases at V and 5 bases at J, with 19 bases between the two ends. The CDR3 contains 16 residues. CDR1 SEHNR and CDR2 FQNEAQ come from the germline V gene (reference sequence). CDR3 nucleotides: TGTGCCAGCAGCTTGGGCCAGCCTTTACTCGGCGAGACCCAGTACTTC. It translates to CASSLGQPLLGETQYF.

This rearrangement joins TRBV12-2 to TRBJ2-1; the table's D gene call, TRBD2, was not cross checked with the DNA. TRBV12-2 is a pseudogene. The CDR3 length is 16 residues. CDR3 nucleotides: TGTGCAAGTCGCTTAGCGGAATCGGGAGAGGTACATGAGCAGTTCTTC. Translation gives CASRLAESGEVHEQFF.